Below, 16 T cell receptor beta chains from the same sample are listed, as sequenced in a study of cytomegalovirus exposure and HLA in healthy donors. Researchers ran the PCR with 60 Vbeta and 13 Jbeta primers. The data were produced by immunoSEQ multiplex PCR, yet TCRdb's version contains in-frame clones alone and is incomplete. This sample's table reports 45,000 to 60,000 clones. Sample: PBMCs. All receptors derive from a male donor in good health and CMV-seronegative.

CDR3 nucleotides: TGTGCCAGCAGTTCCGGACAGGATAATTCACCCCTCCACTTT. Translated, it gives CASSSGQDNSPLHF. This sequence joins TRBV27 and TRBJ1-6; TRBD1 matches at 7 bases. Germline CDR1 is MNHEY and CDR2 is SMNVEV (reference sequence). J lost 5 bases, V lost 4 bases, and 2 bases had no gene match. The CDR3 sequence is 14 residues long.

The chain is built from TRBV6-1 and TRBJ1-3; TRBD1 might be the D (5 bases). This CDR3 is 15 amino acids long. The ends were cut back, 7 bases at V and 0 bases at J, with 13 bases in the middle. The germline V gene has CDR1 MNHNS and CDR2 SASEGT. The CDR3 DNA follows: TGTGCCAGCAAGGCAGGGCTAATCTCTGGAAACACCATATATTTT. It is translated as CASKAGLISGNTIYF.

V and J are TRBV13 and TRBJ2-3; 14 nucleotides align to TRBD2. Germline CDR1 PRHDT, CDR2 FYEKMQ (reference sequence). The trim removed 7 bases at V and 4 bases at J, leaving 19 bases unmatched. This CDR3 comprises 20 residues. CDR3 sequence reads: CASTPSWGTSGGPGADTQYF. In DNA, the CDR3 is TGTGCCAGCACCCCCTCTTGGGGGACTAGCGGGGGCCCCGGGGCAGATACGCAGTATTTT.

The chain links TRBV6-1 to TRBJ2-3; D is possibly TRBD1 (6 bases). Looked up from germline, CDR1 is MNHNS and CDR2 is SASEGT. V lost 7 bases to trimming and J lost 6 bases, with 17 bases between them. The CDR3 is 14 residues long. Here the CDR3 reads CASNYGQSVDTQYF. CDR3 coding DNA: TGTGCCAGCAATTATGGACAGTCTGTCGATACGCAGTATTTT.

The chain combines TRBV6-5 with TRBJ1-2; TRBD1 matches 7 bases. Losses at the gene ends were 6 bases for V and 1 base for J; bases not matched to a gene: 8. The CDR3 is made up of 15 amino acids. Germline-derived CDR1 and CDR2 are MNHEY and SVGAGI. The CDR3 spells CASSLGGGFNYGYTF. CDR3 sequence (DNA): TGTGCCAGCAGCTTAGGGGGCGGTTTTAACTATGGCTACACCTTC.

The V call is TRBV9, the J call TRBJ2-7, with TRBD2 matching over 7 bases. This CDR3 is built from 15 residues. V shed 3 bases, J shed 0 bases, and the junction held 6 bases outside the gene matches. The germline V gene encodes CDR1 SGDLS and CDR2 YYNGEE. CDR3 loop: CASSEGGRGSYEQYF. The DNA of the CDR3 is TGTGCCAGCAGCGAGGGAGGGCGGGGCTCCTACGAGCAGTACTTC.

J is TRBJ2-1 and V is TRBV6-5; TRBD2 aligns across 12 bases. V dropped 2 bases and J dropped 6; count of bases not matched to a gene: 2. The CDR3 length is 15 residues. From germline, CDR1 is MNHEY and CDR2 SVGAGI. CDR3 sequence: CASSYGTSGFNEQFF. The CDR3 region has the DNA TGTGCCAGCAGTTACGGGACTAGCGGGTTCAATGAGCAGTTCTTC.

The chain carries TRBV5-1 and TRBJ1-6, with no clear D. Germline V gene lookup returns CDR1 SGHRS and CDR2 YFSETQ. This CDR3 contains 16 residues. V dropped 0 bases and J dropped 3 bases, with 10 bases sitting between them. CDR3 DNA sequence: TGCGCCAGCAGCTTGGAAGAGGCAGACTATAATTCACCCCTCCACTTT. Protein: CASSLEEADYNSPLHF.

The CDR3 nucleotides are TGTGCCAGCTCACCACCTGCAGGGAACTATGGCTACACCTTC. This sequence encodes CASSPPAGNYGYTF. The chain couples TRBV18 to TRBJ1-2; D is possibly TRBD1 (5 bases). CDR1 and CDR2 (germline): KGHSH, LQKENI. Trimming took off 0 bases at V and 2 bases at J, with 7 bases between the two ends. CDR3 length equals 14 residues.

Comments on this clone: At one of its ends the junction is not consistent with the germline gene, which may arise from a read error. This rearrangement joins TRBV6-4 to TRBJ2-7; no definite D call. The CDR3 runs 14 residues. CDR1 is MRHNA and CDR2 is SNTAGT in the germline V gene. CDR3 region: CASSYSSLSYEQYF. DNA of the CDR3: TGTGCCAGCAGTTACTCGAGCTTGTCCTACGAGCAGTACTTC.

The genes are TRBV19 and TRBJ2-7; 9 nucleotides agree with TRBD1. V was pared by 5 bases and J by 5 bases, with 7 bases of the junction left unmatched. Germline V gene data show CDR1 as LNHDA and CDR2 as SQIVND (reference sequence). CDR3 length equals 14 residues. The CDR3 DNA follows: TGTGCCAGTAGTCCGGGACAGGGAAGCCACGAGCAGTACTTC. Its protein product is CASSPGQGSHEQYF.

This chain joins TRBV19 and TRBJ2-7; TRBD1 aligns across 7 bases. Trimming removed 5 bases from V and 5 bases from J; junction bases left unmatched: 9. The germline V gene encodes CDR1 LNHDA and CDR2 SQIVND (reference sequence). The CDR3 consists of 14 residues. CDR3 loop: CASSFRQGFDEQYF. The CDR3 coding sequence is TGTGCCAGTAGTTTTCGACAGGGTTTCGACGAGCAGTACTTC.

The chain carries TRBV25-1 and TRBJ2-1, with D possibly TRBD1 on 5 matching bases. V dropped 9 bases and J dropped 8 bases, with 14 bases sitting between them. The CDR3 consists of 12 residues. CDR1 MGHDK and CDR2 SYGVNS come from the germline V gene. The CDR3 reads CARGPIGDEQFF. CDR3 nucleotide sequence: TGTGCCAGGGGGCCAATAGGCGATGAGCAGTTCTTC.

The genes are TRBV5-1 and TRBJ2-6, with 7 nucleotides matching TRBD1. CDR1 and CDR2 (germline): SGHRS, YFSETQ. The CDR3 is 16 amino acids. Trimming at V came to 3 bases and at J to 2 bases, leaving 5 bases not matched to a gene. The CDR3: CASSSVQGAGANVLTF. For the CDR3, the DNA is TGCGCCAGCAGCTCAGTCCAGGGGGCTGGGGCCAACGTCCTGACTTTC.

This rearrangement joins TRBV9 to TRBJ2-7, with 7 nucleotides matching TRBD2. Trimming took 4 bases from V and 7 from J; bases not matched to a gene: 8. Germline lookup yields CDR1 SGDLS and CDR2 YYNGEE. The CDR3 totals 13 residues. The CDR3 spells CASSSDGGWEQYF. The CDR3 DNA follows: TGTGCCAGCAGCTCAGACGGGGGGTGGGAGCAGTACTTC.

This sequence joins TRBV19 and TRBJ1-5, with 9 bases aligning to TRBD1. CDR1 and CDR2 (germline): LNHDA, SQIVND (reference sequence). The CDR3 is made up of 15 amino acids. V was clipped by 5 bases and J by 7 bases; unmatched bases: 9. CDR3 sequence reads: CASSPQGAMVQPQHF. The CDR3, as DNA: TGTGCCAGTAGTCCACAGGGGGCGATGGTACAGCCCCAGCATTTT. The variable domain in full, with the rest retrieved from reference TRBV19 and TRBJ1-5, is DGGITQSPKYLFRKEGQNVTLSCEQNLNHDAMYWYRQDPGQGLRLIYYSQIVNDFQKGDIAEGYSVSREKKESFPLTVTSAQKNPTAFYLCASSPQGAMVQPQHFGDGTRLSIL.